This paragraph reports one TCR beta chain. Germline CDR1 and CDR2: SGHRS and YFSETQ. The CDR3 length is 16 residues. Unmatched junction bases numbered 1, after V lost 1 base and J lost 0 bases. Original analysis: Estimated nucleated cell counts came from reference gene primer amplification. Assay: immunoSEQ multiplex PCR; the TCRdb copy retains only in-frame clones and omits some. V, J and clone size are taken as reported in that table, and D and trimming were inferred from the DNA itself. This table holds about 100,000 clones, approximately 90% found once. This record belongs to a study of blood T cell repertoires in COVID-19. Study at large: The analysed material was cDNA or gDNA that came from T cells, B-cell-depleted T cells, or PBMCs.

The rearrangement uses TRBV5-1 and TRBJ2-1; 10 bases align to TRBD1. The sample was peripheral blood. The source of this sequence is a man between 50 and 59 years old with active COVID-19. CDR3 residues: CASSLRTGGSYNEQFF. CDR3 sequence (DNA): TGCGCCAGCAGCTTGAGGACAGGGGGCTCCTACAATGAGCAGTTCTTC.